The entry below describes one T cell receptor (beta chain). Its antigen is currently unknown. The sample originates from a study of OX40 agonist ivuxolimab in advanced cancers. Sequencing used immunoSEQ multiplex PCR; TCRdb keeps in-frame clones, though not all of them. The repertoire has under 150,000 clones, 90% of them found once; the top ten carry roughly 1.1%. Drawing of blood for sampling happened at baseline, at cycle 4 day 1, and at cycle 7 day 1. Germline V gene data show CDR1 as MNHNS and CDR2 as SASEGT. The CDR3 is made up of 13 amino acids. The V end lost 0 bases, the J end lost 5 bases, and 6 bases lay between the germline ends. Findings and caveats of the study: People who partly responded at 0.1-3.0 mg/kg had some of the least clonal expansion seen. There was clonal expansion of CD4+ and CD8+ blood T cells by week 6 at 0.1 to 3.0 mg/kg.

The sequence was collected from an adult with an advanced solid tumor such as melanoma, head and neck, liver or kidney cancer. V usage is TRBV6-1 and J usage is TRBJ2-3; D not certain. Sequencing used CD4+ or CD8+ T cells sorted from blood, obtained in a trial of the OX40 agonist ivuxolimab. The DNA of the CDR3 is TGTGCCAGCAGTGAAGCGAATGAAGATACGCAGTATTTT. Residues: CASSEANEDTQYF.